This T cell receptor (beta chain) appears in the sequencing data of a study of shared clonotypes between healthy human individuals. Overall study: For every donor, three CD4 naive, three CD4 memory, two CD8 naive and one CD8 memory plates were used.

Germline V CDR1 and CDR2: ENHRY, SYGVKD. The CDR3 spans 14 residues. V lost 0 bases and J lost 4, with 8 bases in between. Sequencing was performed with immunoSEQ multiplex PCR; in TCRdb, only in-frame clones are kept and a portion is missing. The sample shows 2,100,000 or so clones, more than 90% of them seen only once. The material sequenced was naive CD4+ T cells sorted from blood. Subset reported: CD45RA+ positively selected. This sequence was found in a man between 18 and 35 years old in good health. The chain employs TRBV10-3 and TRBJ2-3, with D possibly matching TRBD1 (6 bases). For the CDR3, the DNA is TGTGCCATCAGTGAGTCGTGGGGGCCAGATACGCAGTATTTT. Protein sequence: CAISESWGPDTQYF.